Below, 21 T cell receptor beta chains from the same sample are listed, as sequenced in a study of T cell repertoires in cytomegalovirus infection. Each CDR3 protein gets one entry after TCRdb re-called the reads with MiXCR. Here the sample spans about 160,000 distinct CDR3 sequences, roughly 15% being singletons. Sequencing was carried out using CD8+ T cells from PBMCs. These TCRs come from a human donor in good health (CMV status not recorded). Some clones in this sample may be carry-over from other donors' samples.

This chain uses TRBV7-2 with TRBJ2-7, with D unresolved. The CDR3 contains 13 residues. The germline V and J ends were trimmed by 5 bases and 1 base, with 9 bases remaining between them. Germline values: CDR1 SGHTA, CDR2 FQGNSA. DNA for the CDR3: TGTGCCAGCAGCCCTCAACCTTCCTACGAGCAGTACTTC. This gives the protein CASSPQPSYEQYF. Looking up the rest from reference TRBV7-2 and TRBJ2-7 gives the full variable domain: GAGVSQSPSNKVTEKGKDVELRCDPISGHTALYWYRQSLGQGLEFLIYFQGNSAPDKSGLPSDRFSAERTGGSVSTLTIQRTQQEDSAVYLCASSPQPSYEQYFGPGTRLTVT.

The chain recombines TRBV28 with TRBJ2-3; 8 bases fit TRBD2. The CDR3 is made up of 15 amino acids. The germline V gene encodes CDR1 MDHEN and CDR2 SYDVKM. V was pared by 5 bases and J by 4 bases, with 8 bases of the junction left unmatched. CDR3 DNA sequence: TGTGCCAGCAGTCCGCAGACTAGCGAAGCAGATACGCAGTATTTT. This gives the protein CASSPQTSEADTQYF.

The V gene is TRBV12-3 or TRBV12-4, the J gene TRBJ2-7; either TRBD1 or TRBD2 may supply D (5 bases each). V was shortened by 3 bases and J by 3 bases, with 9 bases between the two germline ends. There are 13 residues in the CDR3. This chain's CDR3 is CASSFGTHYEQYF. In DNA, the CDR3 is TGTGCCAGCAGTTTTGGGACGCACTACGAGCAGTACTTC.

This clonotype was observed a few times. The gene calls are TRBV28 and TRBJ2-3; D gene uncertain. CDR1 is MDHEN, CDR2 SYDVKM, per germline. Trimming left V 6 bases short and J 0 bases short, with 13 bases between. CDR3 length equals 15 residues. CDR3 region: CASSPGYSSTDTQYF. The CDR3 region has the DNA TGTGCCAGCAGCCCTGGGTATTCTAGCACAGATACGCAGTATTTT.

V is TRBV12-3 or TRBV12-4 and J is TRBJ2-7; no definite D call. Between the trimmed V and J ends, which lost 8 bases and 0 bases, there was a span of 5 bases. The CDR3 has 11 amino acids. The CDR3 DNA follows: TGTGCCAGCGCCTCCTCCTACGAGCAGTACTTC. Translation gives CASASSYEQYF.

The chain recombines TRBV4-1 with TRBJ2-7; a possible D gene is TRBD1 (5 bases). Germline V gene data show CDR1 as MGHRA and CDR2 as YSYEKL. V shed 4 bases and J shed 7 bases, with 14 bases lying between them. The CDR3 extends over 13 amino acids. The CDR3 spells CASSPVGRDEQYF. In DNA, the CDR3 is TGCGCCAGCAGCCCCGTGGGCAGGGATGAGCAGTACTTC.

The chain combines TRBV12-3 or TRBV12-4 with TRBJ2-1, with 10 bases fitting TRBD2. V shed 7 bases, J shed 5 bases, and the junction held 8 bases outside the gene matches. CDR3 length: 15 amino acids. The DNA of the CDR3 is TGTGCCAGCATGCCGGGACTAGCGTTTAACAATGAGCAGTTCTTC. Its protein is CASMPGLAFNNEQFF.

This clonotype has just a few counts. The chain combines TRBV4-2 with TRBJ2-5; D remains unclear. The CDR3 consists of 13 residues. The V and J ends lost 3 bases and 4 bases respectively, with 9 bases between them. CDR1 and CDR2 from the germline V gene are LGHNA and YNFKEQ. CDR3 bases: TGTGCCAGCAGCCACCTCTTGGGAGAGACCCAGTACTTC. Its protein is CASSHLLGETQYF.

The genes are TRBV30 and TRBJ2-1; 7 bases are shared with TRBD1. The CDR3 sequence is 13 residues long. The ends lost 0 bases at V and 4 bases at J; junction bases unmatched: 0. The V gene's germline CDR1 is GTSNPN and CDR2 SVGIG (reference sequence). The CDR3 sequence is CAWSVGQYNEQFF. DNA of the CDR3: TGTGCCTGGAGTGTGGGACAGTACAATGAGCAGTTCTTC.

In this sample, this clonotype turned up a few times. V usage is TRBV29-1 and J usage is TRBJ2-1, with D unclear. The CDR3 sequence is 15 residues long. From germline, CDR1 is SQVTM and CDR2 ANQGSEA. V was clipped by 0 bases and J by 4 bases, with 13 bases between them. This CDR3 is CSVEDPRSRYNEQFF. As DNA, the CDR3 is TGCAGCGTTGAAGATCCCCGTTCCCGTTACAATGAGCAGTTCTTC.

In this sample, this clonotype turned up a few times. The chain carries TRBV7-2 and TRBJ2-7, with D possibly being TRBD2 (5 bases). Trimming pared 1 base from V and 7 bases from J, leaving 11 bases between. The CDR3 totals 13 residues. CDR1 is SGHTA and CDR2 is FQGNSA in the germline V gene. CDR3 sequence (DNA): TGTGCCAGCAGCTTAGTCGTAACGGGGGAGCAGTACTTC. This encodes CASSLVVTGEQYF.

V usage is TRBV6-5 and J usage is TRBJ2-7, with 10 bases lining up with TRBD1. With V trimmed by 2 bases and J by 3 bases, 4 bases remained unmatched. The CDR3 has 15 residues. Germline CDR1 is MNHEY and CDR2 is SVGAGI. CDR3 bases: TGTGCCAGCAGTTACCAGACAGGGGGCTTCTACGAGCAGTACTTC. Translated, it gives CASSYQTGGFYEQYF.

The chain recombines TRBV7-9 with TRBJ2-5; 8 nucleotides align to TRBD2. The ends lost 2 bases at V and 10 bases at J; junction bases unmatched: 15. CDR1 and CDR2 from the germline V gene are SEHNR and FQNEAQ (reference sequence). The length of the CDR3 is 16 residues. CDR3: CASSLMAGGDSEGQYF. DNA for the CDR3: TGTGCCAGCAGCTTAATGGCGGGAGGAGATTCGGAGGGCCAGTACTTC.

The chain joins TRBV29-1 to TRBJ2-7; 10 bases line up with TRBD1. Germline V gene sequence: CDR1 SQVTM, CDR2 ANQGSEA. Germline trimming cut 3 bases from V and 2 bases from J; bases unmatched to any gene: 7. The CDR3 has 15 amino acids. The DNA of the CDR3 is TGCAGCGTTGAGGGGGGACAGGGGCAAGCCTACGAGCAGTACTTC. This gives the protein CSVEGGQGQAYEQYF.

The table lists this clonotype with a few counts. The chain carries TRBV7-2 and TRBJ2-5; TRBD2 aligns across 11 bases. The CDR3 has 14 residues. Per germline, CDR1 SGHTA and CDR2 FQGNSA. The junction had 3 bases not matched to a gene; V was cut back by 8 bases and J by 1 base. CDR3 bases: TGTGCCAGCCGCCTAGCGGGGGGCCAAGAGACCCAGTACTTC. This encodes CASRLAGGQETQYF.

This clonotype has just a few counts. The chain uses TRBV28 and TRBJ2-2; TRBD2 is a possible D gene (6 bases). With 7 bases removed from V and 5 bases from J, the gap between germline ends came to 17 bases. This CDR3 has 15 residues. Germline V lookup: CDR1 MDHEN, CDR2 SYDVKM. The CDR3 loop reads CASIISGQVTGELFF. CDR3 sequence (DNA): TGTGCCAGCATTATTAGCGGCCAGGTTACCGGGGAGCTGTTTTTT.

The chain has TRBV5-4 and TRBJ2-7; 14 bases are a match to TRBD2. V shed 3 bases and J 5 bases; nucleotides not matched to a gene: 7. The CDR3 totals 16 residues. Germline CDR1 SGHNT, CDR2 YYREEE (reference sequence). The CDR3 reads CASSYGTSGRGNEQYF. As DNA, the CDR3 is TGTGCCAGCAGCTATGGGACTAGCGGGAGAGGGAACGAGCAGTACTTC.

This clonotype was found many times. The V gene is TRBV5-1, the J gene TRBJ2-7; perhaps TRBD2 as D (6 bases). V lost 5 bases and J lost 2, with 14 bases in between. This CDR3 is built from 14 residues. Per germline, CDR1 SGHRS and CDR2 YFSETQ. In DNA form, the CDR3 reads TGCGCCAGCAGATTTGGAGCGGGTCCCTACGAGCAGTACTTC. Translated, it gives CASRFGAGPYEQYF.

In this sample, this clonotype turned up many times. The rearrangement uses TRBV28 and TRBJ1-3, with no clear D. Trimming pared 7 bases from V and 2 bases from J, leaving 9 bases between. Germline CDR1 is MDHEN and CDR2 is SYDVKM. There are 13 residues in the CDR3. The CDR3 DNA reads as TGTGCCAGCACCTCGGCCCCTGGAAACACCATATATTTT. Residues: CASTSAPGNTIYF.

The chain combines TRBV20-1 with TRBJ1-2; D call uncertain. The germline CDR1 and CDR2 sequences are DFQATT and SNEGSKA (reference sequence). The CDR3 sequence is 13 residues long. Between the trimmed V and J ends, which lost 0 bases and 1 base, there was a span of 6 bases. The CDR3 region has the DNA TGCAGTGCTAGAGATATCCTTAACTATGGCTACACCTTC. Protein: CSARDILNYGYTF.

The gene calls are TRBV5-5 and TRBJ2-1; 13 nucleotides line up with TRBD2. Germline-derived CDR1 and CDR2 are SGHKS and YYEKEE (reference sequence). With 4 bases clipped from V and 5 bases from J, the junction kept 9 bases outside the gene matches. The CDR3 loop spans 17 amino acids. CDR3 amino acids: CASSRRGTSGTNNEQFF. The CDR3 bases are TGTGCCAGCAGCAGAAGAGGGACTAGCGGGACCAACAATGAGCAGTTCTTC.